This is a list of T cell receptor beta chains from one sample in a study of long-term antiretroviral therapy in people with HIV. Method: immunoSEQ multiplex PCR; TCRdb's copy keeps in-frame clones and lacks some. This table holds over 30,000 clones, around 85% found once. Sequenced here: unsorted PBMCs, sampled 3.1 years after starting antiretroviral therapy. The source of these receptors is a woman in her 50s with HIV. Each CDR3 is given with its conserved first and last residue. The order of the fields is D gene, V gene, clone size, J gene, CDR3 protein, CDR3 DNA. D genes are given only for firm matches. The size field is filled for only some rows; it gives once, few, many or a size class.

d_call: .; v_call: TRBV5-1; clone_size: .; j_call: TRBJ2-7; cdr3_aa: CASSSGAGDYEQYF; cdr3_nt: TGCGCCAGCAGTTCTGGGGCAGGGGACTACGAGCAGTACTTC
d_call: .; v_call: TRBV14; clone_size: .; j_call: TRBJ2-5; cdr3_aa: CASSQMDFLYQETQYF; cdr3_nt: TGTGCCAGCAGCCAGATGGACTTTCTGTACCAAGAGACCCAGTACTTC
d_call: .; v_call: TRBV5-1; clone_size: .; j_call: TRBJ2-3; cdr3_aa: CASSLNWPPNTDTQYF; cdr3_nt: TGCGCCAGCAGCTTGAATTGGCCGCCCAACACAGATACGCAGTATTTT
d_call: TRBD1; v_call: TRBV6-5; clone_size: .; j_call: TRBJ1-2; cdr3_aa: CASRPTGGNYGYTF; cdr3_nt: TGTGCCAGCAGACCGACAGGGGGCAACTATGGCTACACCTTC
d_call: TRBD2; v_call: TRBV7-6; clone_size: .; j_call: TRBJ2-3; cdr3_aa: CASSALAGGSTDTQYF; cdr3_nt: TGTGCCAGCAGCGCCCTAGCGGGGGGGAGTACGGATACGCAGTATTTT
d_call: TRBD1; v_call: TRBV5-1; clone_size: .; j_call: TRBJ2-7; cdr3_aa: CASSSGTGSYEQYF; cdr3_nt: TGCGCCAGCAGCTCCGGGACAGGCTCCTACGAGCAGTACTTC
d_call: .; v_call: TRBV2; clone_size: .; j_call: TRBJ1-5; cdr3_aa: CASSEAYSNQPQHF; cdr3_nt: TGTGCCAGCAGTGAAGCCTATAGCAATCAGCCCCAGCATTTT
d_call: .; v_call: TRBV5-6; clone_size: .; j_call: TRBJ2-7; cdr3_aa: CASRRDPSSYEQYF; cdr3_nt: TGTGCCAGCAGACGGGACCCCAGCTCCTACGAGCAGTACTTC
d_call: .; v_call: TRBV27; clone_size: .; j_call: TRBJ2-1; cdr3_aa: CASSLNSYNEQFF; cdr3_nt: TGTGCCAGCAGTCTAAACTCCTACAATGAGCAGTTCTTC
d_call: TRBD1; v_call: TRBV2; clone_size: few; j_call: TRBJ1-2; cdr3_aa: CASSEAGQGSGYTF; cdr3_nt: TGTGCCAGCAGTGAAGCAGGACAGGGTAGCGGCTACACCTTC
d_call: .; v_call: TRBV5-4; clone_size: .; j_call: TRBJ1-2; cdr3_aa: CASSLLTGANYGYTF; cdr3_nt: TGTGCCAGCAGCCTCCTGACAGGAGCAAACTATGGCTACACCTTC
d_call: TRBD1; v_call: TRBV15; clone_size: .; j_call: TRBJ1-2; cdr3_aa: CATKDRGHARGYTF; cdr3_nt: TGTGCCACCAAGGACAGGGGTCATGCGAGAGGCTACACCTTC
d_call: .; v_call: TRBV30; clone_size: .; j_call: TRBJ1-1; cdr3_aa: CAWSGTHFAEAFF; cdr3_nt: TGTGCCTGGAGTGGGACCCATTTTGCTGAAGCTTTCTTT
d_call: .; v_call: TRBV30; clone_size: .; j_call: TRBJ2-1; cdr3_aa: CAWSRGPQVHNEQFF; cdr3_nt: TGTGCCTGGAGTCGTGGGCCCCAGGTACACAATGAGCAGTTCTTC
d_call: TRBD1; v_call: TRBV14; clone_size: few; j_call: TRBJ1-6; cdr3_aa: CASSQGTVTLNSPLHF; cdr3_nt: TGTGCCAGCAGCCAGGGGACAGTCACCCTTAATTCACCCCTCCACTTT
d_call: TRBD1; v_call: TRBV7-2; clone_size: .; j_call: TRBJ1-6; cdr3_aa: CASSPEGTGADSPLHF; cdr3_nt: TGTGCCAGCAGCCCAGAGGGGACAGGGGCTGATTCACCCCTCCACTTT
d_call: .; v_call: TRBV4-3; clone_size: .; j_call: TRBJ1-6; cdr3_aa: CASSQESFGDSPLHF; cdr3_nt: TGCGCCAGCAGCCAAGAATCGTTCGGGGACTCACCCCTCCACTTT